This T cell receptor (beta chain) was found in a study of shared clonotypes between healthy human individuals. Losses at the gene ends were 5 bases for V and 8 bases for J; bases not matched to a gene: 7. This CDR3 spans 14 amino acids. Germline V CDR1 and CDR2: MDHEN, SYDVKM. Concerning this clone: Its antigen is unknown.

Study results and caveats: Non-shared clonotypes had lower generation probabilities than those shared by all four donors. Large sequencing depth failed to make sorted-subset sequencing complete, rarefaction showed.

Free of recent acute infections or vaccinations, the donors were healthy HIV-negative adults. The table came from immunoSEQ multiplex PCR; TCRdb's copy has only in-frame clones and leaves some out. The sample shows some 1.5 million clones, approximately 96% of them seen only once. The V and J genes are TRBV28 and TRBJ2-1, with TRBD2 matching 9 bases. What was sequenced was naive CD4+ T cells sorted from blood. Described subset: CD45RA+ positively selected. The receptor was isolated from a man aged 25 to 40 in good health. CDR3 nucleotides: TGTGCCAGCAGTATTAGCGGGAGTGTGGATGAGCAGTTCTTC. Translation gives CASSISGSVDEQFF.